Listed below are T cell receptor beta chains from one sample, sequenced in a study of PD-1 blockade in classical Hodgkin lymphoma. Method: immunoSEQ multiplex PCR; TCRdb's copy keeps in-frame clones and lacks some. The sample comprises 20,000 to 25,000 clones, around 68% of which are singletons, and around 6% rests with the top ten. The sequencing used peripheral blood mononuclear cells (PBMCs), collected at baseline. Receptors were obtained from a human donor with classical Hodgkin lymphoma. Each CDR3 is given with its conserved first and last residue. The D gene is left open where the match is weak. A clone size is listed for some rows: how often the clone was seen (once, few, many), or a class if it is expanded.

TRBV11-3	few	-	TRBJ2-2	CASSSPDKNTGELFF	TGTGCCAGCAGCTCTCCGGACAAAAACACCGGGGAGCTGTTTTTT
TRBV6-1	-	-	TRBJ2-1	CASYPGGRIYNEQFF	TGTGCCAGCTACCCCGGGGGGCGTATCTACAATGAGCAGTTCTTC
TRBV4-1	-	TRBD1	TRBJ2-7	CASSQETGSRRRYF	TGCGCCAGCAGCCAAGAGACAGGGTCGCGGAGAAGGTACTTC
TRBV7-2	-	-	TRBJ2-5	CASSYPLETQYF	TGTGCCAGCAGCTACCCTCTAGAGACCCAGTACTTC
TRBV6-6	-	TRBD2	TRBJ2-1	CASSYWASGTNEQFF	TGTGCCAGCAGTTACTGGGCTAGCGGGACTAATGAGCAGTTCTTC
TRBV28	-	-	TRBJ1-3	CASNGGTVGNTIYF	TGTGCCAGCAACGGAGGGACGGTGGGAAACACCATATATTTT
TRBV10-1	-	TRBD1	TRBJ2-1	CASSSGTGFHNEQFF	TGCGCCAGCAGTAGCGGGACAGGGTTTCACAATGAGCAGTTCTTC
TRBV5-1	-	-	TRBJ1-3	CASSSRGAFFGNTIYF	TGCGCCAGCAGCAGCCGGGGGGCCTTCTTTGGAAACACCATATATTTT
TRBV11-2	-	TRBD1	TRBJ1-2	CASSSGQGVKTGGYTF	TGTGCCAGCAGCTCCGGACAGGGCGTTAAGACGGGCGGCTACACCTTC
TRBV19	-	-	TRBJ2-2	CASSRSGLRNTGELFF	TGTGCCAGTAGCCGATCGGGGTTAAGGAACACCGGGGAGCTGTTTTTT
TRBV19	-	TRBD2	TRBJ2-3	CASSSGLAGAFTDTQYF	TGTGCCAGTAGTAGCGGACTAGCGGGGGCCTTCACAGATACGCAGTATTTT